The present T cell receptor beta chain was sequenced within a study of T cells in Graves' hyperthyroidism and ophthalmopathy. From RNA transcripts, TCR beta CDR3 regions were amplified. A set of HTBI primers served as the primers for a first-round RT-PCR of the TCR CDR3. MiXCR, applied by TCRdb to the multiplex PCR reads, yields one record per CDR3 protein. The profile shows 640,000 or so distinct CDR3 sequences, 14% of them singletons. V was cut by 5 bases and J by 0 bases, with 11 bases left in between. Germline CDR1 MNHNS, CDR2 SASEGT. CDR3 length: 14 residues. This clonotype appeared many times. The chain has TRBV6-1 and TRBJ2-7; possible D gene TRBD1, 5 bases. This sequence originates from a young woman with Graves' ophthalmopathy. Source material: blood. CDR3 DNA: TGTGCCAGCAGTCTACAGGTGTACTCCTACGAGCAGTACTTC. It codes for CASSLQVYSYEQYF.